These 13 T cell receptor beta chains were all obtained from the same sample, sequenced in a study of radiotherapy plus CTLA-4 blockade in lung cancer. Sequenced by immunoSEQ multiplex PCR; TCRdb stores in-frame clones only, minus some. The sample has some 78,000 clones; approximately 83% are singletons. The sample consisted of peripheral blood, taken from a patient treated with radiotherapy plus ipilimumab. Receptors originate from a human donor with non-small cell lung cancer who had a partial response to radiotherapy plus ipilimumab.

The V call is TRBV28, the J call TRBJ1-2; no firm D call. This CDR3 comprises 14 residues. The germline V and J ends were trimmed by 5 bases and 7 bases, with 17 bases remaining between them. Germline loops: CDR1 MDHEN, CDR2 SYDVKM. CDR3 loop: CASSAPARLGGYTF. CDR3 DNA: TGTGCCAGCAGTGCCCCGGCTAGGTTAGGTGGCTACACCTTC.

This clone was detected once. Sequence at one end of the junction differs from germline and may be a read error. The chain carries TRBV6-1 and TRBJ1-2; maybe TRBD1 (6 bases). Per germline, CDR1 MNHNS and CDR2 SASEGT. The CDR3 extends over 16 amino acids. The CDR3 loop is CASSEGPSGEGYGYTF. For the CDR3, the DNA is TGTGCCAGCAGCGAAGGGCCCTCAGGGGAGGGCTATGGCTACACCTTC.

The CDR3 DNA reads TGCGCCAGCAGCCAAGGGCATGGGAAGCGCGGGATAGGGAATACGCAGTATTTT. It yields the protein CASSQGHGKRGIGNTQYF. The V call is TRBV4-1, the J call TRBJ2-3; TRBD2 is a possible D gene (6 bases). CDR1 and CDR2 from the germline V gene are MGHRA and YSYEKL. With 1 base removed from V and 7 bases from J, the gap between germline ends came to 24 bases. The length of the CDR3 is 18 residues.

This sequence joins TRBV19 and TRBJ2-2; 10 bases are shared with TRBD2. The V segment lost 2 bases and the J segment 5 bases; nucleotides outside the gene matches: 2. The CDR3 loop spans 15 amino acids. The germline CDR1 and CDR2 sequences are LNHDA and SQIVND (reference sequence). Here the CDR3 reads CASSITSGVTGELFF. The CDR3 DNA is TGTGCCAGTAGTATAACTAGCGGGGTTACCGGGGAGCTGTTTTTT.

This clone showed up just a few times. The J gene is TRBJ1-2, the V gene TRBV19; D gene unclear. Trimming pared 4 bases from V and 8 bases from J, leaving 14 bases between. This CDR3 is built from 13 residues. The germline gives CDR1 LNHDA, CDR2 SQIVND (reference sequence). CDR3 residues: CASSTQILSGYTF. CDR3 coding DNA: TGTGCCAGTAGTACACAGATACTCTCGGGCTACACCTTC.

With respect to this clone: Germline and junction disagree at one end, which may indicate a read error. The chain links TRBV7-7 to TRBJ2-2; 8 bases map to TRBD2. Germline values: CDR1 SSHAT, CDR2 FNYEAQ (reference sequence). The CDR3 runs to 15 residues. DNA of the CDR3: TGTGCTAGCAGCCCCGGGAGGGCCAACACCGGGGAGCTGTTTTTT. Amino acid sequence: CASSPGRANTGELFF.

The chain employs TRBV19 and TRBJ1-2, with TRBD1 as a possible D gene (6 bases). The CDR3 runs to 14 residues. Germline loops: CDR1 LNHDA, CDR2 SQIVND (reference sequence). Trimming took off 4 bases at V and 4 bases at J, with 13 bases between the two ends. This chain's CDR3 is CASSTADRAYGYTF. CDR3 DNA sequence: TGTGCCAGTAGTACGGCGGACAGAGCCTATGGCTACACCTTC.

The chain employs TRBV27 and TRBJ1-5; tentative D call: TRBD1 (5 bases). Between the trimmed V and J ends, which lost 0 bases and 6 bases, there was a span of 12 bases. Germline values: CDR1 MNHEY, CDR2 SMNVEV (reference sequence). The CDR3 is 15 residues long. Here the CDR3 DNA reads TGTGCCAGCAGTTTATCCAGGGTTAGGGGTCAGCCCCAGCATTTT. Its translation: CASSLSRVRGQPQHF.

The chain is built from TRBV7-6 and TRBJ2-1, with a possible D match to TRBD1 (6 bases). Germline loops: CDR1 SGHVS, CDR2 FNYEAQ. This CDR3 comprises 15 residues. Trimming shortened V by 5 bases and J by 0 bases, and 11 bases separated the two germline ends. Here the CDR3 reads CASSRGQSSYNEQFF. The CDR3 nucleotides read TGTGCCAGCAGCCGCGGACAGAGCTCCTACAATGAGCAGTTCTTC.

V is TRBV9 and J is TRBJ2-3; TRBD2 matches at 10 bases. J was trimmed by 3 bases and V by 0 bases; bases with no gene match: 10. Germline V gene sequence: CDR1 SGDLS, CDR2 YYNGEE. This CDR3 contains 18 residues. CDR3 sequence: CASSVVGGLAGATDTQYF. The CDR3 DNA reads TGTGCCAGCAGCGTAGTGGGGGGGCTAGCGGGAGCAACAGATACGCAGTATTTT.

Remarks on this clone: A read error is likely, as this CDR3 ends without the conserved phenylalanine or tryptophan. The V gene is TRBV28, the J gene TRBJ1-5; D remains ambiguous. V was cut by 4 bases and J by 0 bases, with 7 bases left in between. The CDR3 spans 14 residues. The germline V gene has CDR1 MDHEN and CDR2 SYDVKM. The CDR3 loop is CASSSGPSNQPQHL. The DNA for the CDR3 is TGTGCCAGCAGTTCAGGCCCTAGCAATCAGCCCCAGCATCTT.

On this clone itself: At one of its ends the junction is not consistent with the germline gene, which may arise from a read error. This chain uses TRBV27 with TRBJ2-2; 7 bases map to TRBD1. CDR3 length equals 15 residues. In germline, CDR1 is MNHEY, CDR2 SMNVEV (reference sequence). Here the CDR3 DNA reads TGTGCCAGCAGTTTATTGCCCAGGGGGTATGGGGAGTTGTTTTTT. It translates to CASSLLPRGYGELFF.

The rearrangement joins TRBV15 to TRBJ1-2, with 7 bases identical to TRBD1. This CDR3 contains 16 residues. The ends lost 0 bases at V and 12 bases at J; junction bases unmatched: 16. The germline gives CDR1 LNHNV, CDR2 YYDKDF (reference sequence). For the CDR3, the DNA is TGTGCCACCAGCAGAGATCTTAGCACAGGGGTCCGTTTCGACACCTTC. Translated, it gives CATSRDLSTGVRFDTF.